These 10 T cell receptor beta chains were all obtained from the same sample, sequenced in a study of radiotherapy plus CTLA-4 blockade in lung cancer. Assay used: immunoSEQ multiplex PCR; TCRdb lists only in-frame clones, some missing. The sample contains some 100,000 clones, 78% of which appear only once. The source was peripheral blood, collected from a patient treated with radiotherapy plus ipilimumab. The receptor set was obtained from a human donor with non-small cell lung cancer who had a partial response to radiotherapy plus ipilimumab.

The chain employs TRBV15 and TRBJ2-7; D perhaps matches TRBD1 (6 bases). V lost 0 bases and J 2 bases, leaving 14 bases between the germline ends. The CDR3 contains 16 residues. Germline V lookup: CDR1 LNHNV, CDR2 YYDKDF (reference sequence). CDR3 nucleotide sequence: TGTGCCACCAGCAGAGATATTGGGCAGGGGACCTACGAGCAGTACTTC. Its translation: CATSRDIGQGTYEQYF.

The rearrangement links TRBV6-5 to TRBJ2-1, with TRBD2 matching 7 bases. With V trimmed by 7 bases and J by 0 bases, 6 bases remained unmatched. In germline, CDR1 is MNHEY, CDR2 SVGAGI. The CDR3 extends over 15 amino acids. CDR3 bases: TGTGCCAGCACGAGAAGCGGGACCTCCTACAATGAGCAGTTCTTC. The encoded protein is CASTRSGTSYNEQFF.

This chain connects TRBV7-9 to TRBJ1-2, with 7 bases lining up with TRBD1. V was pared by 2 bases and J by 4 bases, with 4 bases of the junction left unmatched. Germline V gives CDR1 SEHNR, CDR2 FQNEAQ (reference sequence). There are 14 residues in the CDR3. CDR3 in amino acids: CASSLSGQSYGYTF. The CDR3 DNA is TGTGCCAGCAGCTTATCGGGACAGAGCTATGGCTACACCTTC.

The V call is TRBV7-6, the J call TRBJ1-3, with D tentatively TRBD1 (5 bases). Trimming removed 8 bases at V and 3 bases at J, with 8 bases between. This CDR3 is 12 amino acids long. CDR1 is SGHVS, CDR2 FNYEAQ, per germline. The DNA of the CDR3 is TGTGCCAGCGGGACTAGTGGAAACACCATATATTTT. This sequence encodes CASGTSGNTIYF.

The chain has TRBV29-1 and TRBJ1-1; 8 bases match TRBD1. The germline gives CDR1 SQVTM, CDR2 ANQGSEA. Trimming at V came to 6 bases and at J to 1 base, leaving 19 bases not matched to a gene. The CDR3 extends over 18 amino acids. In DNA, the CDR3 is TGCAGCGTCCGAAGGGGGTTTTCTTGGGACAGGCCGAACACTGAAGCTTTCTTT. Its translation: CSVRRGFSWDRPNTEAFF.

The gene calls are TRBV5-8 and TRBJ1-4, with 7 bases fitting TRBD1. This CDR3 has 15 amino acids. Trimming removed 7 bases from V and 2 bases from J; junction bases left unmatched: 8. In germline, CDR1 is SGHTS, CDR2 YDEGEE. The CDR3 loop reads CASAGTDITNEKLFF. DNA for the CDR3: TGTGCCAGCGCCGGGACAGACATTACTAATGAAAAACTGTTTTTT. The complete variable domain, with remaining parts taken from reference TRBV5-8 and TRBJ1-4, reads EAGVTQSPTHLIKTRGQQATLRCSPISGHTSVYWYQQALGLGLQFLLWYDEGEERNRGNFPPRFSGRQFPNYSSELNVNALELEDSALYLCASAGTDITNEKLFFGSGTQLSVL.

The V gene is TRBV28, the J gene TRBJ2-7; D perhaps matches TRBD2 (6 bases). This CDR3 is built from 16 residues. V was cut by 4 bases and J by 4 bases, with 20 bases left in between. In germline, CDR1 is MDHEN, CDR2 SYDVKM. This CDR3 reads CASSSVGERAPYEQYF. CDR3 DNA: TGTGCCAGCAGTTCCGTCGGGGAGCGGGCCCCTTACGAGCAGTACTTC.

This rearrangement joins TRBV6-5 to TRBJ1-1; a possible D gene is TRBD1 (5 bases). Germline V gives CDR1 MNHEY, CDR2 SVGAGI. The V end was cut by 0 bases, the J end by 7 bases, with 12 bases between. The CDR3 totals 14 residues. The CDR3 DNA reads TGTGCCAGCAGTTACTCGGGGGGGGTTGGTGAAGCTTTCTTT. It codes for CASSYSGGVGEAFF.

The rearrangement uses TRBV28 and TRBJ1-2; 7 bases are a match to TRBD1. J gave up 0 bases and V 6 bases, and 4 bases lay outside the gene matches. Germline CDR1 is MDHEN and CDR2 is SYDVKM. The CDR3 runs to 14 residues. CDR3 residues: CASSQGGPNYGYTF. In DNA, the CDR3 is TGTGCCAGCAGCCAAGGGGGCCCTAACTATGGCTACACCTTC.

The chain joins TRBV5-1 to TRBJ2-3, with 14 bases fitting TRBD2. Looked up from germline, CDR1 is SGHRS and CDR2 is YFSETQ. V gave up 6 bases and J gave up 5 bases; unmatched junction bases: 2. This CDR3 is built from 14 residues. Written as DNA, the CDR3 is TGCGCCAGCATGACTAGCGGGAGGGAAGATACGCAGTATTTT. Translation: CASMTSGREDTQYF.